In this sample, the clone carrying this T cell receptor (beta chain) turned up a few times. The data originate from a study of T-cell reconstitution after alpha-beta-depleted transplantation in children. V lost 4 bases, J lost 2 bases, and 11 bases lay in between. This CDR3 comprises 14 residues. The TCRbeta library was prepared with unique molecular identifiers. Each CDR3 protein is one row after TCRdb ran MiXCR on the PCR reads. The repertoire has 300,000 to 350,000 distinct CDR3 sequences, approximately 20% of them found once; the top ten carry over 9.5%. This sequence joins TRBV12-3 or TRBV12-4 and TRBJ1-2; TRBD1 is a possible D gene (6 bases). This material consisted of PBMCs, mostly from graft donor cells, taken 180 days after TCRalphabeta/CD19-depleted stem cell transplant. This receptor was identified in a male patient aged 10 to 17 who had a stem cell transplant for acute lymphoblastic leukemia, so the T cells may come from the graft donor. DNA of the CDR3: TGTGCCAGCAGTTCTCCCGACAGGAACTATGGCTACACCTTC. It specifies CASSSPDRNYGYTF.